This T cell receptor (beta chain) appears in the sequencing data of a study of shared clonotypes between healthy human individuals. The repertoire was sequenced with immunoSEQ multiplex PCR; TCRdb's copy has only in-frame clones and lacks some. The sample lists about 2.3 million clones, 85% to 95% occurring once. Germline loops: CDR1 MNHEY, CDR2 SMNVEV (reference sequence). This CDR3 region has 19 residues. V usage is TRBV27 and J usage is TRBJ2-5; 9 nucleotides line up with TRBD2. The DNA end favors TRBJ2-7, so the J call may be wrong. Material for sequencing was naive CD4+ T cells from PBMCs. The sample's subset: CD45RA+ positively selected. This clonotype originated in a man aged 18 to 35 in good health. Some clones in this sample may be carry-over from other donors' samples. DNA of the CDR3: TGTGCCAGCAGTTTTGGGCGATATTTGGTGGGCGGGAGGGCCTACGAGCAGTACTTC. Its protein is CASSFGRYLVGGRAYEQYF.